A few counts support the clone carrying this T cell receptor beta chain. The planned depth of sequencing spanned 1 in 200,000 to 1 in 1 million T cells. The repertoire was sequenced with immunoSEQ multiplex PCR; TCRdb's copy has only in-frame clones and lacks some. This table has some 300,000 clones, roughly 80% appearing once. The data were taken from a study of cytotoxic CD8 clonotypes in ibrutinib-treated CLL. Study in general: Response samples were taken after a median of approximately 11 months on treatment, range 6 to 36.

PBMCs were cryopreserved, and 2 to 2.5 micrograms of genomic DNA from them went into TCR beta libraries. Sample: PBMCs, taken before ibrutinib treatment. The receptor was isolated from a human donor with chronic lymphocytic leukemia.

The CDR3 protein is CAWSRVTDTQYF. The CDR3 DNA follows: TGTGCCTGGAGTCGTGTCACAGATACGCAGTATTTT. V is TRBV30 and J is TRBJ2-3, with D uncertain. V dropped 2 bases and J dropped 2 bases, with 5 bases sitting between them. Per the germline V gene, CDR1 is GTSNPN and CDR2 is SVGIG (reference sequence). This CDR3 comprises 12 residues. The full variable domain, completed using reference TRBV30 and TRBJ2-3, is SQTIHQWPATLVQPVGSPLSLECTVEGTSNPNLYWYRQAAGRGLQLLFYSVGIGQISSEVPQNLSASRPQDRQFILSSKKLLLSDSGFYLCAWSRVTDTQYFGPGTRLTVL.